Below, 27 T cell receptor beta chains from the same sample are listed, as sequenced in a study of shared clonotypes between healthy human individuals. The repertoire was sequenced with immunoSEQ multiplex PCR; TCRdb's copy has only in-frame clones and lacks some. The repertoire includes some 1,100,000 clones, roughly 74% of them detected once, and 0.4% to 0.55% sits in the top ten. Sequencing was performed on memory CD4+ T cells from PBMCs. Subset meaning: CD45RA-negative fraction. These receptor sequences come from a young man in good health. Some clones in this sample may be carry-over from other donors' samples.

This clone was detected once. The chain recombines TRBV21-1 with TRBJ1-2. TRBV21-1 is annotated as a pseudogene. The CDR3 runs 14 residues. CDR3 in amino acids: CARISRFGDYGYTF. The DNA for the CDR3 is TGTGCCCGGATTAGTCGGTTCGGGGACTATGGCTACACCTTC.

The chain recombines TRBV4-2 with TRBJ2-1; D not certain. Trimming stripped 0 bases from V and 2 bases from J, with 11 bases between. The CDR3 is made up of 16 amino acids. The germline gives CDR1 LGHNA, CDR2 YNFKEQ. CDR3 protein: CASSQDPRSPYNEQFF. CDR3 nucleotide sequence: TGTGCCAGCAGCCAAGATCCCCGCAGCCCCTACAATGAGCAGTTCTTC.

The rearrangement links TRBV9 to TRBJ1-2; 7 nucleotides line up with TRBD1. Losses at the gene ends were 4 bases for V and 4 bases for J; bases not matched to a gene: 10. The CDR3 totals 15 residues. Germline V gene sequence: CDR1 SGDLS, CDR2 YYNGEE. The CDR3: CASSPGGGGFYGYTF. The DNA for the CDR3 is TGTGCCAGCAGCCCCGGGGGAGGGGGCTTCTATGGCTACACCTTC.

This chain links TRBV5-6 with TRBJ1-1, with 9 bases lining up with TRBD1. With 3 bases clipped from V and 1 base from J, the junction kept 1 base outside the gene matches. The CDR3 loop spans 14 amino acids. Germline CDR1 and CDR2: SGHDT and YYEEEE. The CDR3 bases are TGTGCCAGCAGCTGGGACAGGGCGAACACTGAAGCTTTCTTT. Its protein is CASSWDRANTEAFF.

This chain uses TRBV27 with TRBJ2-3; no clear D. Trimming cost V 3 bases and J 1 base, with 11 bases left between them. This CDR3 is built from 15 residues. Germline loops: CDR1 MNHEY, CDR2 SMNVEV (reference sequence). Written as DNA, the CDR3 is TGTGCCAGCAGTTTTCGGACGCCACGCACAGATACGCAGTATTTT. Translating gives CASSFRTPRTDTQYF.

This clone came up once. V and J are TRBV20-1 and TRBJ1-2; D is unclear. The CDR3 covers 11 residues. V dropped 3 bases and J dropped 4 bases, with 6 bases sitting between them. The germline gives CDR1 DFQATT, CDR2 SNEGSKA (reference sequence). This CDR3 reads CSASSSYGYTF. The DNA for the CDR3 is TGCAGTGCTAGCAGCAGCTATGGCTACACCTTC.

The J gene is TRBJ2-5, the V gene TRBV6-6; no clear D gene. The V gene lost 7 bases and the J gene lost 2 bases, with 11 bases spanning the gap. The germline V gene encodes CDR1 MNHNY and CDR2 SVGAGI (reference sequence). CDR3 length equals 13 residues. CDR3 in amino acids: CASTTPVQETQYF. In nucleotides, the CDR3 is TGTGCCAGCACTACACCGGTTCAAGAGACCCAGTACTTC.

This chain joins TRBV2 and TRBJ1-5; D perhaps matches TRBD1 (6 bases). Germline V CDR1 and CDR2: SNHLY, FYNNEI. Trimming cost V 4 bases and J 5 bases, with 15 bases left between them. This CDR3 has 15 residues. The CDR3 DNA sequence: TGTGCCAGCAGTGGCACTGGGGGCCGCCATCAGCCCCAGCATTTT. This gives the protein CASSGTGGRHQPQHF.

A few counts support this clone. Here the CDR3 reads CASSFLYWSSYNEQFF. The CDR3 DNA reads as TGTGCCAGCAGCTTTTTGTACTGGAGCTCCTACAATGAGCAGTTCTTC. This sequence joins TRBV7-8 and TRBJ2-1; D unclear. This CDR3 is built from 16 residues. CDR1 and CDR2 (germline): SGHVS, FQNEAQ. Trimming cost V 3 bases and J 0 bases, with 12 bases left between them.

This clone was seen a single time. The rearrangement joins TRBV19 to TRBJ2-7; possibly TRBD1 or TRBD2 for D (5 bases each). Per germline, CDR1 LNHDA and CDR2 SQIVND (reference sequence). The CDR3 spans 16 residues. With 4 bases removed from V and 2 bases from J, the gap between germline ends came to 18 bases. CDR3 loop: CASSRGREPVAYEQYF. CDR3 DNA: TGTGCCAGTAGTAGGGGACGGGAACCCGTTGCCTACGAGCAGTACTTC.

The chain has TRBV19 and TRBJ2-3; TRBD2 matches at 9 bases. The CDR3 spans 16 residues. Germline values: CDR1 LNHDA, CDR2 SQIVND (reference sequence). V lost 3 bases to trimming and J lost 0 bases; unmatched junction nucleotides: 4. In DNA form, the CDR3 reads TGTGCCAGTAGTATTAGTCTAGCGGGAAGCACAGATACGCAGTATTTT. Its translation: CASSISLAGSTDTQYF. The variable domain in full, completed from reference TRBV19 and TRBJ2-3, reads DGGITQSPKYLFRKEGQNVTLSCEQNLNHDAMYWYRQDPGQGLRLIYYSQIVNDFQKGDIAEGYSVSREKKESFPLTVTSAQKNPTAFYLCASSISLAGSTDTQYFGPGTRLTVL.

The J gene is TRBJ1-4, the V gene TRBV5-4, with 7 bases that match TRBD1. The junction had 9 bases not matched to a gene; V was cut back by 0 bases and J by 4 bases. Germline V CDR1 and CDR2: SGHNT, YYREEE (reference sequence). The CDR3 has 17 residues. The DNA for the CDR3 is TGTGCCAGCAGCTTGGGCCACCCGGGACAGAGTAATGAAAAACTGTTTTTT. This encodes CASSLGHPGQSNEKLFF.

The chain uses TRBV5-6 and TRBJ1-1; 8 nucleotides agree with TRBD1. With V trimmed by 2 bases and J by 2 bases, 8 bases remained unmatched. Germline assignment: CDR1 SGHDT and CDR2 YYEEEE. This CDR3 is built from 16 residues. Here the CDR3 reads CASSLGTGPGNTEAFF. The CDR3 region has the DNA TGTGCCAGCAGCTTAGGGACAGGCCCAGGAAACACTGAAGCTTTCTTT.

J is TRBJ2-2 and V is TRBV7-9; D is ambiguous. The CDR3 is made up of 12 amino acids. Germline V gene lookup returns CDR1 SEHNR and CDR2 FQNEAQ (reference sequence). V lost 5 bases to trimming and J lost 8 bases, with 9 bases between them. CDR3 nucleotide sequence: TGTGCCAGCAGCCTTCCGGAGGGGGAGCTGTTTTTT. As protein: CASSLPEGELFF.

This chain uses TRBV5-1 with TRBJ1-3, with D possibly matching TRBD1 (6 bases). Germline V gene lookup returns CDR1 SGHRS and CDR2 YFSETQ. V was clipped by 3 bases and J by 0 bases, with 16 bases between them. The CDR3 loop spans 17 amino acids. The CDR3 here is CASSSGQNSVSGNTIYF. CDR3 in DNA: TGCGCCAGCAGCTCTGGACAGAACAGCGTCTCTGGAAACACCATATATTTT.

Note on this clone: One end of the junction varies from germline; a read error may be responsible. The chain couples TRBV15 to TRBJ1-5, with TRBD1 matching 9 bases. The CDR3 runs 13 residues. Germline CDR1 is LNHNV and CDR2 is YYDKDF (reference sequence). The CDR3 coding sequence is TGTGCCACCAGCAGAGATCTTGGGGACAGGGCGGATTTT. This encodes CATSRDLGDRADF.

The chain has TRBV28 and TRBJ2-3; 10 bases fit TRBD1. V lost 9 bases and J lost 3; bases outside the gene matches: 3. There are 13 residues in the CDR3. CDR1 is MDHEN, CDR2 SYDVKM, per germline. CDR3 nucleotide sequence: TGTGCCAGTGGGACAGGGGAAACAGATACGCAGTATTTT. This translates into CASGTGETDTQYF.

The gene calls are TRBV7-2 and TRBJ1-1; 7 bases are a match to TRBD1. CDR3 length equals 15 residues. Germline V gene data show CDR1 as SGHTA and CDR2 as FQGNSA. V was clipped by 5 bases and J by 4 bases; unmatched bases: 10. The CDR3 reads CASSRRVTGATEAFF. CDR3 coding DNA: TGTGCCAGCAGCCGCAGAGTAACAGGGGCCACTGAAGCTTTCTTT.

As concerns this clone: The sample contains more than one DNA sequence encoding this CDR3. The rearrangement joins TRBV30 to TRBJ2-2; D unresolved. Trimming left V 1 base short and J 1 base short, with 4 bases between. The CDR3 consists of 13 residues. CDR1 GTSNPN and CDR2 SVGIG come from the germline V gene (reference sequence). The CDR3 DNA is TGTGCCTGGAGTGGGGGGAACACCGGGGAGCTGTTTTTT. Its translation: CAWSGGNTGELFF.

A few counts support this clone. V gene TRBV4-2 combines with J gene TRBJ1-3, with D unclear. CDR1 is LGHNA and CDR2 is YNFKEQ in the germline V gene. This CDR3 spans 15 amino acids. V dropped 0 bases and J dropped 0 bases, with 6 bases sitting between them. DNA of the CDR3: TGTGCCAGCAGCCAAGAGGAAAGCTCTGGAAACACCATATATTTT. This encodes CASSQEESSGNTIYF.

The CDR3 DNA follows: TGTGCCAGCAGCGCCGGGACTAGCCACAATGAGCAGTTCTTC. Protein: CASSAGTSHNEQFF. The V gene is TRBV9, the J gene TRBJ2-1; 9 nucleotides line up with TRBD2. Trimming removed 3 bases from V and 5 bases from J; junction bases left unmatched: 3. Per the germline V gene, CDR1 is SGDLS and CDR2 is YYNGEE. The CDR3 runs to 14 residues. Drawing the rest from reference TRBV9 and TRBJ2-1, the complete variable domain is DSGVTQTPKHLITATGQRVTLRCSPRSGDLSVYWYQQSLDQGLQFLIQYYNGEERAKGNILERFSAQQFPDLHSELNLSSLELGDSALYFCASSAGTSHNEQFFGPGTRLTVL.

V and J are TRBV27 and TRBJ1-2; D possibly corresponds to TRBD1 (5 bases). The CDR3 is made up of 18 amino acids. V dropped 6 bases and J dropped 3 bases, with 26 bases sitting between them. Germline CDR1 and CDR2: MNHEY and SMNVEV (reference sequence). The CDR3 is CASSDAGRAYPLDYGYTF. Written as DNA, the CDR3 is TGTGCCAGCAGCGACGCGGGCAGGGCTTACCCTTTGGACTATGGCTACACCTTC.

The V call is TRBV19, the J call TRBJ2-3; possibly TRBD1 or TRBD2 for D (5 bases each). The CDR3 is made up of 18 amino acids. From germline, CDR1 is LNHDA and CDR2 SQIVND (reference sequence). V lost 6 bases to trimming and J lost 2 bases, with 24 bases between them. CDR3 loop: CASSRQPGRASNTDTQYF. The CDR3 DNA reads TGTGCCAGTAGCCGCCAGCCGGGACGGGCGTCGAACACAGATACGCAGTATTTT.

This sequence joins TRBV29-1 and TRBJ2-3, with TRBD2 matching over 13 bases. The V gene's germline CDR1 is SQVTM and CDR2 ANQGSEA. The J segment lost 5 bases and the V segment lost 6 bases, leaving 8 bases of the junction unmatched. The CDR3 spans 15 residues. The CDR3 sequence: CSVAGLAGVVDTQYF. The CDR3 nucleotides read TGCAGCGTGGCTGGACTAGCGGGAGTTGTAGATACGCAGTATTTT.

This rearrangement joins TRBV29-1 to TRBJ1-5; 11 nucleotides line up with TRBD1. The CDR3 is made up of 19 amino acids. V shed 7 bases and J 0 bases; nucleotides not matched to a gene: 17. Germline CDR1 reads SQVTM; CDR2 reads ANQGSEA. CDR3 bases: TGCAGCGCCCTGGTCCCGGGACAGGGGGGCCGATATAGCAATCAGCCCCAGCATTTT. It codes for CSALVPGQGGRYSNQPQHF.

The chain uses TRBV10-3 and TRBJ2-3; 8 bases align to TRBD1. The ends lost 8 bases at V and 7 bases at J; junction bases unmatched: 11. The CDR3 contains 14 residues. Germline V CDR1 and CDR2: ENHRY, SYGVKD. CDR3 amino acids: CAIQTGTGANTQYF. The CDR3 DNA reads TGTGCCATCCAAACCGGGACAGGAGCAAATACGCAGTATTTT.

This rearrangement joins TRBV7-2 to TRBJ2-7; D perhaps matches TRBD2 (6 bases). The germline V and J ends were trimmed by 8 bases and 2 bases, with 13 bases remaining between them. The CDR3 extends over 13 amino acids. The germline V gene has CDR1 SGHTA and CDR2 FQGNSA. The CDR3: CASARRDAYEQYF. CDR3 nucleotides: TGTGCCAGCGCCAGGAGGGACGCCTACGAGCAGTACTTC.